The clone carrying this TCR beta chain has ten or more counts. Its antigen is unknown. The germline V gene has CDR1 ENHRY and CDR2 SYGVKD. V lost 11 bases and J 10 bases, leaving 20 bases between the germline ends. This CDR3 is built from 13 residues. The sample originates from a study of CD8 T cells in ankylosing spondylitis. Study-level points and caveats: Within matched ankylosing spondylitis synovial fluid, disease-linked clones were reportedly significantly enriched. Disease-associated clones were CD8+ and fairly uncommon in peripheral blood. Both synovial fluid and blood in reactive arthritis had previously been reported to carry some motif variants.

TCRdb re-analysed the 5' RACE reads in MiXCR, keeping a single row per CDR3 protein. Of around 18,000 distinct CDR3 sequences in the sample, 8% to 9% were seen once. V and J are TRBV10-3 and TRBJ1-4; weak D call: TRBD1 (6 bases). The TCR comes from a male donor with ankylosing spondylitis or in good health (not recorded which). Sequencing used blood. In DNA, the CDR3 is TGTGCCTCCCACCCGGGCGAGGGGGGAAAACTGTTTTTT. Encoded protein: CASHPGEGGKLFF.